This TCR beta chain was captured in a study of graft-versus-host responses after intestinal transplantation. Study overall: Recipients got multivisceral, liver-intestinal, or isolated intestinal transplants. All recipients were given anti-thymocyte globulin induction, and tacrolimus and steroids were then administered for roughly three years.

The data were produced by immunoSEQ multiplex PCR, yet TCRdb's version contains in-frame clones alone and is incomplete. Of some 45,000 clones in the sample, 85% to 95% were seen once. The study, taken as a whole, reports: Early declines in HvG clones that occurred post-transplant were associated with peak circulating GvH clone levels.

This clone was detected a few times. Its antigen remains unidentified. Trimming stripped 4 bases from V and 8 bases from J, with 19 bases between. The CDR3 covers 16 residues. Germline V CDR1 and CDR2: SGHRS, YFSETQ. V is TRBV5-1 and J is TRBJ1-6; TRBD1 is a possible D gene (5 bases). The sample was PBMCs, taken more than 310 days after intestinal transplant. The sequence was collected from a human patient who received an intestinal transplant, so some T cells may come from the graft donor. In nucleotides, the CDR3 is TGCGCCAGCAGCCGCACGTTGGGGGGGGTGGATTCACCCCTCCACTTT. Protein sequence: CASSRTLGGVDSPLHF.